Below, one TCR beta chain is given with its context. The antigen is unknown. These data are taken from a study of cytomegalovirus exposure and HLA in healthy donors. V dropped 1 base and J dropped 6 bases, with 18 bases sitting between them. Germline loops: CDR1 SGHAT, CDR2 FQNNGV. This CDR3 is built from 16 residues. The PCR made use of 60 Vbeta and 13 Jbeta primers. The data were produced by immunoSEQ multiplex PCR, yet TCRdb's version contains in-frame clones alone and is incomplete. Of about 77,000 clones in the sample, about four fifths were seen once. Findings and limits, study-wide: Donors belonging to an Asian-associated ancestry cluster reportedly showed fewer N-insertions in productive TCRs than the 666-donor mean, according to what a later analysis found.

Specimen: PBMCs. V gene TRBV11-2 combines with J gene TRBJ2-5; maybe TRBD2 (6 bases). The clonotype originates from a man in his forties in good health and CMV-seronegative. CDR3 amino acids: CASSLVEGPKEKTQYF. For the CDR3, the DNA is TGTGCCAGCAGCTTAGTGGAGGGGCCCAAAGAGAAGACCCAGTACTTC.